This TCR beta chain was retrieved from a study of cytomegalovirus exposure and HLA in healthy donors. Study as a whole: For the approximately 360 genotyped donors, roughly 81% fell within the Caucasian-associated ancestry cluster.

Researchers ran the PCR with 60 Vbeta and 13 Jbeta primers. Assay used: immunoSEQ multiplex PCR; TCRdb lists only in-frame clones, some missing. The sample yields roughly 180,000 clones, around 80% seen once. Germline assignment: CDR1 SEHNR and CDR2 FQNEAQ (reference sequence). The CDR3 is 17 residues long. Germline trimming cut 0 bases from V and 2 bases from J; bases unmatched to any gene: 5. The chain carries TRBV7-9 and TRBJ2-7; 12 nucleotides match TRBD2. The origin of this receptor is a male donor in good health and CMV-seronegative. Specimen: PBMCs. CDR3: CASSLATSGREAYEQYF. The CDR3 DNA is TGTGCCAGCAGCTTAGCGACTAGCGGGAGAGAAGCCTACGAGCAGTACTTC.